The 9 T cell receptor beta chains below were found in one sample sequenced in a study of Ad26.COV2.S vaccination and SARS-CoV-2 variants. Assay used: immunoSEQ multiplex PCR; TCRdb lists only in-frame clones, some missing. The repertoire includes fewer than 500,000 clones, 75% to 90% of them detected once, and roughly 2.5% sits in the top ten. Treatment indicated: some 20 received Ad26.COV2.S at low or high dose, single or two shots; five or six received placebo; per-sample allocation not given. Sampling happened 63 days after the first vaccine or placebo injection. The sample consisted of peripheral blood, taken in a trial of Ad26.COV2.S vaccine versus placebo. The source is a person between 18 and 65 years old who received the Ad26.COV2.S COVID-19 vaccine or a placebo.

The chain uses TRBV9 and TRBJ2-2; a weak D match, TRBD2 (6 bases). There are 17 residues in the CDR3. Germline V lookup: CDR1 SGDLS, CDR2 YYNGEE. V shed 0 bases and J shed 0 bases, with 12 bases lying between them. Written as DNA, the CDR3 is TGTGCCAGCAGCGTAGCCCCCCCTAGCGCGAACACCGGGGAGCTGTTTTTT. It specifies CASSVAPPSANTGELFF.

The chain uses TRBV3-1 (or the pseudogene TRBV3-2) and TRBJ1-6, with TRBD1 as a possible D gene (6 bases). The CDR3 runs to 15 residues. Deletions cut 1 base from V and 8 bases from J, with 12 bases between. Germline CDR1 reads LGHDT; CDR2 reads YNNKEL (reference sequence). The CDR3 region is CASSQVWGADSPLHF. The DNA of the CDR3 is TGTGCCAGCAGCCAAGTATGGGGGGCGGATTCACCCCTCCACTTT.

The V and J genes are TRBV6-5 and TRBJ1-2, with 8 bases fitting TRBD1. Germline V gene lookup returns CDR1 MNHEY and CDR2 SVGAGI. V gave up 5 bases and J gave up 5 bases; unmatched junction bases: 4. This CDR3 is 13 amino acids long. CDR3 sequence: CASSKQGGYGYTF. The DNA for the CDR3 is TGTGCCAGCAGTAAACAGGGGGGTTATGGCTACACCTTC.

This clone has more than one count but fewer than ten. This sequence joins TRBV4-2 and TRBJ2-7, with TRBD2 as a possible D gene (5 bases). Per the germline V gene, CDR1 is LGHNA and CDR2 is YNFKEQ. This CDR3 region has 14 residues. The germline V and J ends were trimmed by 1 base and 3 bases, with 10 bases remaining between them. The chain's CDR3 is CASSQGPDFYEQYF. CDR3 nucleotide sequence: TGTGCCAGCAGCCAAGGTCCGGACTTCTACGAGCAGTACTTC.

This clone was found once. Other nucleotide sequences in the sample specify the same CDR3. The rearrangement uses TRBV6-2 or TRBV6-3 and TRBJ2-3, with unresolved D. Germline V CDR1 and CDR2: MNHEY, SVGEGT. This CDR3 comprises 12 residues. Trimming took 2 bases from V and 3 from J, leaving 3 bases between them. CDR3 sequence: CASSYRTDTQYF. CDR3 nucleotides: TGTGCCAGCAGTTACCGGACAGATACGCAGTATTTT.

This rearrangement joins TRBV28 to TRBJ2-1; D is unresolved. This CDR3 comprises 13 residues. Germline lookup yields CDR1 MDHEN and CDR2 SYDVKM. Deletions cut 4 bases from V and 7 bases from J, with 11 bases between. Here the CDR3 reads CASSSPSGNEQFF. The CDR3 coding sequence is TGTGCCAGCAGTTCCCCATCTGGGAATGAGCAGTTCTTC.

The CDR3 DNA reads TGTGCCAGCAGCTCTAGGGGAGGACAGGTAACCTACGAGCAGTACTTC. This gives the protein CASSSRGGQVTYEQYF. V and J are TRBV7-2 and TRBJ2-7, with D perhaps matching TRBD1 (7 bases). There are 16 residues in the CDR3. Trimming cost V 4 bases and J 2 bases, with 18 bases left between them. Germline CDR1 and CDR2: SGHTA and FQGNSA.

The V call is TRBV2, the J call TRBJ2-7; no firm D call. Trimming shortened V by 5 bases and J by 3 bases, and 14 bases separated the two germline ends. The length of the CDR3 is 14 residues. Germline lookup yields CDR1 SNHLY and CDR2 FYNNEI. DNA of the CDR3: TGTGCCAGCAGTCTGGAGTTTTTGGGCTACGAGCAGTACTTC. Translating gives CASSLEFLGYEQYF.

The chain has TRBV2 and TRBJ2-2; D possibly corresponds to TRBD1 (6 bases). The CDR3 loop spans 15 amino acids. The ends were cut back, 2 bases at V and 5 bases at J, with 12 bases in the middle. Germline CDR1 and CDR2: SNHLY and FYNNEI. The CDR3, as DNA: TGTGCCAGCAGTGAATTGGGCAGGGGTACCGGGGAGCTGTTTTTT. The encoded protein is CASSELGRGTGELFF. The variable domain in full, completed from reference TRBV2 and TRBJ2-2, reads EPEVTQTPSHQVTQMGQEVILRCVPISNHLYFYWYRQILGQKVEFLVSFYNNEISEKSEIFDDQFSVERPDGSNFTLKIRSTKLEDSAMYFCASSELGRGTGELFFGEGSRLTVL.